Presented here are 23 T cell receptor beta chains from one specimen sequenced in a study of cytomegalovirus exposure and HLA in healthy donors. The repertoire was sequenced with immunoSEQ multiplex PCR; TCRdb's copy has only in-frame clones and lacks some. This repertoire shows about 120,000 clones, 85% found once; its top ten account for roughly 2%. Source material: PBMCs. The receptors were sampled from a woman in her twenties or thirties in good health and CMV-seronegative.

The chain employs TRBV5-6 and TRBJ1-2; 8 bases line up with TRBD1. In germline, CDR1 is SGHDT, CDR2 YYEEEE. J was trimmed by 8 bases and V by 4 bases; bases with no gene match: 10. The CDR3 extends over 14 amino acids. The CDR3 sequence: CASSPLDRGRGYTF. For the CDR3, the DNA is TGTGCCAGCAGCCCGCTTGACAGGGGTAGGGGCTACACCTTC.

This clone occurred once. CDR3 DNA: TGCAGCGTTGAACCCGGGACAGGGCCGTATGGCTACACCTTC. It encodes CSVEPGTGPYGYTF. J is TRBJ1-2 and V is TRBV29-1, with TRBD1 identical over 9 bases. Trimming cost V 2 bases and J 5 bases; bases outside gene matches: 6. Germline V lookup: CDR1 SQVTM, CDR2 ANQGSEA. This CDR3 has 14 residues.

Only one count was recorded for this clone. This sequence joins TRBV7-9 and TRBJ1-2, with TRBD1 identical over 8 bases. The CDR3 totals 17 residues. After removal of 8 bases from V and 3 bases from J, the junction contained 17 bases not matched to a gene. Germline CDR1 SEHNR, CDR2 FQNEAQ (reference sequence). The chain's CDR3 is CASGPQGGEQLYYGYTF. The CDR3 DNA reads TGTGCCAGCGGACCACAGGGGGGGGAACAGCTCTACTATGGCTACACCTTC.

The CDR3 DNA reads as TGTGCCATCAGTGAAAGTTCAGAGCGTACCCAGTACTTC. Translation: CAISESSERTQYF. V gene TRBV10-3 combines with J gene TRBJ2-5; D gene unclear. CDR3 length equals 13 residues. The V and J ends lost 3 bases and 8 bases respectively, with 13 bases between them. In germline, CDR1 is ENHRY, CDR2 SYGVKD.

This chain joins TRBV6-1 and TRBJ2-3; perhaps TRBD2 as D (6 bases). From germline, CDR1 is MNHNS and CDR2 SASEGT. The V end lost 1 base, the J end lost 2 bases, and 19 bases lay between the germline ends. This CDR3 has 18 amino acids. CDR3 in amino acids: CASSEDPHLGGATDTQYF. The CDR3 DNA follows: TGTGCCAGCAGTGAAGACCCCCATTTGGGCGGGGCCACAGATACGCAGTATTTT.

The chain uses TRBV2 and TRBJ2-5; TRBD2 aligns across 7 bases. The CDR3 consists of 12 residues. In germline, CDR1 is SNHLY, CDR2 FYNNEI. Trimming removed 6 bases from V and 2 bases from J; junction bases left unmatched: 0. The CDR3 is CASRGLQETQYF. In DNA form, the CDR3 reads TGTGCCAGCAGGGGACTACAAGAGACCCAGTACTTC.

The V and J genes are TRBV6-1 and TRBJ2-1, with D possibly matching TRBD2 (6 bases). Trimming removed 0 bases at V and 3 bases at J, with 12 bases between. The CDR3 extends over 16 amino acids. Germline V gives CDR1 MNHNS, CDR2 SASEGT. In DNA, the CDR3 is TGTGCCAGCAGTGAAGCGCCGGCGGGGAGCTACAATGAGCAGTTCTTC. It codes for CASSEAPAGSYNEQFF.

The chain's CDR3 is CASSQGLKDYGYTF. DNA of the CDR3: TGTGCCAGCAGTCAGGGGTTGAAGGACTATGGCTACACCTTC. V is TRBV6-1 and J is TRBJ1-2, with D possibly being TRBD1 (6 bases). The germline V gene has CDR1 MNHNS and CDR2 SASEGT. CDR3 length: 14 amino acids. V lost 5 bases to trimming and J lost 3 bases, with 13 bases between them.

The chain joins TRBV10-2 to TRBJ2-7, with 8 bases identical to TRBD2. In germline, CDR1 is WSHSY, CDR2 SAAADI. The CDR3 is made up of 15 amino acids. V dropped 6 bases and J dropped 2; count of bases not matched to a gene: 9. The CDR3 DNA sequence: TGCGCCAGCAGCCCCTTTCGGCGGGGGGCCTACGAGCAGTACTTC. Translating it yields CASSPFRRGAYEQYF.

V and J are TRBV6-5 and TRBJ1-1; the D gene is possibly TRBD1 (5 bases). This CDR3 contains 13 residues. In germline, CDR1 is MNHEY, CDR2 SVGAGI. With 10 bases removed from V and 4 bases from J, the gap between germline ends came to 16 bases. The CDR3 spells CATFPGGGTEAFF. The DNA for the CDR3 is TGTGCCACATTCCCTGGGGGAGGCACTGAAGCTTTCTTT.

The rearrangement uses TRBV18 and TRBJ1-6; no clear D gene. V lost 6 bases to trimming and J lost 8 bases, with 11 bases between them. Germline CDR1 is KGHSH and CDR2 is LQKENI. This CDR3 comprises 13 residues. CDR3 protein: CASSQSRDSPLHF. The CDR3 region has the DNA TGTGCCAGCTCCCAATCACGGGATTCACCCCTCCACTTT.

The chain links TRBV7-3 to TRBJ1-3, with D uncertain. The V gene's germline CDR1 is SGHTA and CDR2 FQGTGA. CDR3 length: 12 amino acids. Here the CDR3 DNA reads TGTGCTCAGTGTGCGGTTGGAAACACCATATATTTT. It yields the protein CAQCAVGNTIYF. The full variable domain, in which reference TRBV7-3 and TRBJ1-3 provide the parts outside the CDR3, is GAGVSQTPSNKVTEKGKYVELRCDPISGHTALYWYRQSLGQGPEFLIYFQGTGAADDSGLPNDRFFAVRPEGSVSTLKIQRTERGDSAVYLCAQCAVGNTIYFGEGSWLTVV.

This clone was recorded only once. The rearrangement links TRBV6-6 to TRBJ2-1, with TRBD1 matching over 8 bases. The CDR3 runs to 15 residues. V dropped 2 bases and J dropped 1; count of bases not matched to a gene: 1. Per germline, CDR1 MNHNY and CDR2 SVGAGI (reference sequence). The CDR3 protein is CASSYGQGSYNEQFF. The CDR3 nucleotides read TGTGCCAGCAGTTACGGACAGGGTTCCTACAATGAGCAGTTCTTC.

This clone was recorded only once. The rearrangement links TRBV7-2 to TRBJ2-5, with TRBD2 identical over 12 bases. The V segment lost 0 bases and the J segment 6 bases; nucleotides outside the gene matches: 5. CDR3 length equals 16 residues. Germline V gene data show CDR1 as SGHTA and CDR2 as FQGNSA. DNA for the CDR3: TGTGCCAGCAGCTTAGCTTCTAGCGGGGGGGCGAAGACCCAGTACTTC. It codes for CASSLASSGGAKTQYF. Based on the CDR3 plus reference TRBV7-2 and TRBJ2-5, the full variable domain is GAGVSQSPSNKVTEKGKDVELRCDPISGHTALYWYRQSLGQGLEFLIYFQGNSAPDKSGLPSDRFSAERTGGSVSTLTIQRTQQEDSAVYLCASSLASSGGAKTQYFGPGTRLLVL.

This clone was picked up one time. The chain is built from TRBV5-4 and TRBJ2-7; D is perhaps TRBD2 (7 bases). Germline CDR1 reads SGHNT; CDR2 reads YYREEE (reference sequence). This CDR3 spans 16 amino acids. The V gene lost 3 bases and the J gene lost 7 bases, with 23 bases spanning the gap. Here the CDR3 reads CASSSPRTGRGREQYF. The DNA for the CDR3 is TGTGCCAGCAGCTCCCCTCGCACAGGGAGGGGGAGGGAGCAGTACTTC.

This CDR3 is CASSLAAGIYRGGEAFF. The CDR3, as DNA: TGTGCCAGCAGCTTAGCGGCGGGGATTTACAGGGGCGGTGAAGCTTTCTTT. The J gene is TRBJ1-1, the V gene TRBV7-9; 7 nucleotides match TRBD1. This CDR3 comprises 17 residues. Trimming at V came to 0 bases and at J to 7 bases, leaving 14 bases not matched to a gene. Germline V lookup: CDR1 SEHNR, CDR2 FQNEAQ (reference sequence).

The genes are TRBV12-5 and TRBJ1-1; possibly TRBD1 for D (6 bases). Between the trimmed V and J ends, which lost 6 bases and 10 bases, there was a span of 15 bases. This CDR3 has 12 amino acids. In germline, CDR1 is LGHNT, CDR2 FRNRAP. CDR3: CASGVNQGLAFF. CDR3 coding DNA: TGTGCTAGTGGAGTAAATCAGGGGCTAGCTTTCTTT.

V and J are TRBV9 and TRBJ1-1; 8 positions match TRBD1. The germline CDR1 and CDR2 sequences are SGDLS and YYNGEE. The junction had 8 bases not matched to a gene; V was cut back by 6 bases and J by 7 bases. There are 13 residues in the CDR3. In DNA form, the CDR3 reads TGTGCCAGCACCCTAGACAGGGGAGGTGAAGCTTTCTTT. Protein sequence: CASTLDRGGEAFF. The entire variable domain, with the rest obtained from reference TRBV9 and TRBJ1-1, is as follows: DSGVTQTPKHLITATGQRVTLRCSPRSGDLSVYWYQQSLDQGLQFLIQYYNGEERAKGNILERFSAQQFPDLHSELNLSSLELGDSALYFCASTLDRGGEAFFGQGTRLTVV.

The genes are TRBV29-1 and TRBJ2-2; 8 positions agree with TRBD1. CDR3 length equals 13 residues. The junction had 2 bases not matched to a gene; V was cut back by 1 base and J by 7 bases. Germline loops: CDR1 SQVTM, CDR2 ANQGSEA. The CDR3 DNA follows: TGCAGCGTTGAAGCAGGGGGCCACGGGGAGCTGTTTTTT. Its translation is CSVEAGGHGELFF.

In this sample, this clone turned up once. The V gene is TRBV19, the J gene TRBJ2-7; D gene unclear. The ends were cut back, 0 bases at V and 1 base at J, with 4 bases in the middle. Germline lookup yields CDR1 LNHDA and CDR2 SQIVND (reference sequence). The length of the CDR3 is 13 residues. CDR3 in amino acids: CASSIDPSYEQYF. CDR3 nucleotide sequence: TGTGCCAGTAGTATAGATCCGTCCTACGAGCAGTACTTC.

The chain couples TRBV4-3 to TRBJ1-2, with D possibly matching TRBD1 (5 bases). The CDR3 has 14 amino acids. Per the germline V gene, CDR1 is LGHNA and CDR2 is YSLEER. V was trimmed by 6 bases and J by 2 bases, leaving 13 bases between them. The CDR3 here is CASSWLGENYGYTF. Written as DNA, the CDR3 is TGCGCCAGCAGTTGGTTAGGGGAAAACTATGGCTACACCTTC.

The chain carries TRBV9 and TRBJ2-2, with 8 bases aligning to TRBD1. In germline, CDR1 is SGDLS, CDR2 YYNGEE. The CDR3 is 15 amino acids. The J segment lost 3 bases and the V segment lost 3 bases, leaving 4 bases of the junction unmatched. This chain's CDR3 is CASSATGVDTGELFF. CDR3 coding DNA: TGTGCCAGCAGCGCGACAGGGGTAGACACCGGGGAGCTGTTTTTT. The variable domain in full, with the rest retrieved from reference TRBV9 and TRBJ2-2, is DSGVTQTPKHLITATGQRVTLRCSPRSGDLSVYWYQQSLDQGLQFLIQYYNGEERAKGNILERFSAQQFPDLHSELNLSSLELGDSALYFCASSATGVDTGELFFGEGSRLTVL.

The table lists this clone with a count of one. This CDR3 is also generated by other DNA sequences in the sample. This chain uses TRBV7-2 with TRBJ2-7; D not resolved. Per the germline V gene, CDR1 is SGHTA and CDR2 is FQGNSA. Trimming took 6 bases from V and 1 from J, leaving 13 bases between them. This CDR3 spans 14 amino acids. The chain's CDR3 is CASSLPYKSYEQYF. In DNA form, the CDR3 reads TGTGCCAGCAGTTTACCATACAAGTCCTACGAGCAGTACTTC.